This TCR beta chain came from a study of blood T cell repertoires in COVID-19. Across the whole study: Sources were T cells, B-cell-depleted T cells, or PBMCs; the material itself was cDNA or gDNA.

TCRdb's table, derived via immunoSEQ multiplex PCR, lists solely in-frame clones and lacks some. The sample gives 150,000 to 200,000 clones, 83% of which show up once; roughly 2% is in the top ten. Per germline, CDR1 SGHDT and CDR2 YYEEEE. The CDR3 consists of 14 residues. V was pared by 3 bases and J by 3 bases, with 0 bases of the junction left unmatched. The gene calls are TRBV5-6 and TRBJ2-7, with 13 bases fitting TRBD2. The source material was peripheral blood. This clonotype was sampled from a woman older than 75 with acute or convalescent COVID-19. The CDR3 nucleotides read TGTGCCAGCAGCTGGACTAGCGGGGGCTACGAGCAGTACTTC. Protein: CASSWTSGGYEQYF.